Listed here are 9 T cell receptor beta chains from one sample, sequenced in a study of cytomegalovirus exposure and HLA in healthy donors. PCR primers comprised 60 Vbeta and 13 Jbeta primers. The method was immunoSEQ multiplex PCR; TCRdb's version includes in-frame clones alone and lacks a portion of them. The table lists roughly 100,000 clones, roughly four fifths of them singletons. Sequencing input: PBMCs. Receptors were obtained from a woman between 18 and 30 years old in good health and CMV-seropositive.

V is TRBV20-1 and J is TRBJ2-7, with D maybe TRBD2 (5 bases). The CDR3 is 11 residues long. Germline CDR1 reads DFQATT; CDR2 reads SNEGSKA (reference sequence). The V and J ends lost 5 bases and 3 bases respectively, with 8 bases between them. The CDR3 loop reads CSAQAGYEQYF. The CDR3 DNA sequence: TGCAGTGCTCAGGCGGGCTACGAGCAGTACTTC.

The chain carries TRBV29-1 and TRBJ2-1; tentative D call: TRBD2 (5 bases). The CDR3 length is 12 residues. The V gene's germline CDR1 is SQVTM and CDR2 ANQGSEA. Trimming stripped 3 bases from V and 4 bases from J, with 7 bases between. CDR3 sequence reads: CSVDPGYNEQFF. The CDR3 DNA reads as TGCAGCGTTGATCCGGGGTACAATGAGCAGTTCTTC.

This sequence joins TRBV4-1 and TRBJ1-2; TRBD1 matches at 11 bases. Germline assignment: CDR1 MGHRA and CDR2 YSYEKL. Trimming removed 1 base from V and 7 bases from J; junction bases left unmatched: 8. The CDR3 loop spans 16 amino acids. CDR3 residues: CASSQVPGQGASGYTF. The CDR3 region has the DNA TGCGCCAGCAGCCAAGTTCCTGGACAGGGGGCCTCTGGCTACACCTTC.

The chain is built from TRBV29-1 and TRBJ2-3; D may be TRBD2 (5 bases). V was clipped by 7 bases and J by 5 bases, with 22 bases between them. This CDR3 region has 15 residues. Germline CDR1 reads SQVTM; CDR2 reads ANQGSEA. CDR3 sequence: CSDNEHGVGEDTQYF. In DNA, the CDR3 is TGCAGCGACAACGAACACGGGGTAGGCGAAGATACGCAGTATTTT.

V and J are TRBV2 and TRBJ1-5, with D maybe TRBD1 (6 bases). The CDR3 sequence is 15 residues long. Trimming cost V 4 bases and J 1 base, with 11 bases left between them. The germline V gene has CDR1 SNHLY and CDR2 FYNNEI. The CDR3 here is CASSVGGLSNQPQHF. In DNA, the CDR3 is TGTGCCAGCAGTGTAGGGGGTTTGAGCAATCAGCCCCAGCATTTT.

This CDR3 reads CANTTNDEGLEVHEQYF. CDR3 nucleotides: TGTGCCAACACGACCAATGATGAGGGACTAGAGGTCCACGAGCAGTACTTC. The chain recombines TRBV10-3 with TRBJ2-7; 8 nucleotides align to TRBD2. CDR3 size: 17 residues. CDR1 and CDR2 from the germline V gene are ENHRY and SYGVKD. Trimming at V came to 10 bases and at J to 5 bases, leaving 22 bases not matched to a gene.

V is TRBV6-5 and J is TRBJ2-5; perhaps TRBD2 as D (5 bases). Trimming cost V 5 bases and J 2 bases, with 15 bases left between them. The CDR3 is 15 residues long. Germline-derived CDR1 and CDR2 are MNHEY and SVGAGI. CDR3 DNA: TGTGCCAGCAGTAGGCCCACTACGGGGCAAGAGACCCAGTACTTC. Amino acid sequence: CASSRPTTGQETQYF.

The CDR3: CASSTPLAGGTYEQYF. CDR3 in DNA: TGTGCCAGCAGTACTCCGCTAGCGGGAGGGACCTACGAGCAGTACTTC. The V gene is TRBV6-6, the J gene TRBJ2-7, with 12 nucleotides matching TRBD2. With 5 bases clipped from V and 2 bases from J, the junction kept 7 bases outside the gene matches. CDR1 is MNHNY, CDR2 SVGAGI, per germline (reference sequence). The CDR3 totals 16 residues.

The chain uses TRBV10-2 and TRBJ1-5; D might be TRBD1 (6 bases). CDR3 length equals 15 residues. Germline loops: CDR1 WSHSY, CDR2 SAAADI. Trimming removed 4 bases at V and 2 bases at J, with 12 bases between. This CDR3 is CASSAGVAGNQPQHF. The CDR3 bases are TGCGCCAGCAGTGCAGGGGTAGCAGGCAATCAGCCCCAGCATTTT.